This TCR beta chain was recovered during a study of T cell responses to AZD1222 COVID-19 vaccine. Only in-frame clones appear in the TCRdb table, and some are missing; sequencing was by immunoSEQ multiplex PCR. The sample gives about 97,000 clones, roughly nine tenths of which show up once; 7.5% is in the top ten. Germline CDR1 is MDHEN and CDR2 is SYDVKM. Trimming at V came to 10 bases and at J to 4 bases, leaving 6 bases not matched to a gene. The CDR3 contains 14 residues. V usage is TRBV28 and J usage is TRBJ1-5, with 11 bases matching TRBD1. The sample here was peripheral blood, taken on day 0 of AZD1222 vaccination. The sequence came from an adult in good health. CDR3 DNA: TGTGCCACCCTCCGGGACAGGGGGAATCAGCCCCAGCATTTT. Protein: CATLRDRGNQPQHF.